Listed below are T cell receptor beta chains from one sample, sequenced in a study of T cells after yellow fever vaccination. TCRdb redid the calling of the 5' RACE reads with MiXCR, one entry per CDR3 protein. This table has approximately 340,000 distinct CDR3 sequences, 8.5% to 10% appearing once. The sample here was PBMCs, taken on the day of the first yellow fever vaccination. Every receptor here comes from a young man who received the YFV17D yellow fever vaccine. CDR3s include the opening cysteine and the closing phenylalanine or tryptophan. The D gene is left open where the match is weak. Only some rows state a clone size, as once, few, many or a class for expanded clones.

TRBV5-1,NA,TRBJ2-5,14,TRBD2,TGCGCCAGCAGCCCAGCGGGGGATCAAGAGACCCAGTACTTC,CASSPAGDQETQYF
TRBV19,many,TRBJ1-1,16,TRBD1,TGTGCCAGTAGTATCGGGGCGGCGACAGGGCCCACTGAAGCTTTCTTT,CASSIGAATGPTEAFF
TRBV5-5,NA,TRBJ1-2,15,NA,TGTGCCAGCAGCTTGATCGGGGATATAAACTATGGCTACACCTTC,CASSLIGDINYGYTF
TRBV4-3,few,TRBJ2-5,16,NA,TGCGCCAGCAGCCAGGTTGTGGCGGTAACGGGGGAGACCCAGTACTTC,CASSQVVAVTGETQYF
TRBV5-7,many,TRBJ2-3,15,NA,TGTGCCAGCAGCTTGAGGCCAGGGGAGAGAGATACGCAGTATTTT,CASSLRPGERDTQYF
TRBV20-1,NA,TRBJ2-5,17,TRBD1,TGCAGTGCTCAGCTCAACGACAGGGGGGGATTCCAAGAGACCCAGTACTTC,CSAQLNDRGGFQETQYF
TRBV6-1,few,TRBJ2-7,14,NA,TGTGCCAGCAGTGAAAGTGGAGGGGGCTACGAGCAGTACTTC,CASSESGGGYEQYF
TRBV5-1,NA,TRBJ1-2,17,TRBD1,TGCGCCAGCAGCTTGGCCGGGACAGGGGGCGCGAACTATGGCTACACCTTC,CASSLAGTGGANYGYTF
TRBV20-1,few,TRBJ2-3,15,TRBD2,TGCAGTGCTAGAGATACCCTAGCGGGGTCAGATACGCAGTATTTT,CSARDTLAGSDTQYF
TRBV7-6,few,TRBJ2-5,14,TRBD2,TGTGCCAGCAGCTCCACTAGCGGGGGCCTGACCCAGTACTTC,CASSSTSGGLTQYF
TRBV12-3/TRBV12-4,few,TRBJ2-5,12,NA,TGTGCCAGCCTCGTGGCTGGAGAGACCCAGTACTTC,CASLVAGETQYF
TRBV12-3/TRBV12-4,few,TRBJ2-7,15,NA,TGTGCCAGCAGTATTGAGCAGGGGTATGGATACGAGCAGTACTTC,CASSIEQGYGYEQYF
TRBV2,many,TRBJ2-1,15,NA,TGTGCCAGCAGGGGTGGGTTCCTCTCCTACAATGAGCAGTTCTTC,CASRGGFLSYNEQFF
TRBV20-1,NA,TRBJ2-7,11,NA,TGCAGTGCTAGAGACCCCTACGAGCAGTACTTC,CSARDPYEQYF
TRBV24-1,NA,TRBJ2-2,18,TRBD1,TGTGCCACCTCCACAGTCCCGGGACAGGGGACGGACACCGGGGAGCTGTTTTTT,CATSTVPGQGTDTGELFF
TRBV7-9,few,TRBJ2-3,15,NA,TGTGCCAGCAGCTTAGGAGTAAGCGCGACAGATACGCAGTATTTT,CASSLGVSATDTQYF
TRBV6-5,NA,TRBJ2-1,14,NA,TGTGCCAGCAGTTACTCGATAGGGGCGGCCGAGCAGTTCTTC,CASSYSIGAAEQFF
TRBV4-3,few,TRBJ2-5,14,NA,TGCGCCAGCAGCCAAGATTCGGGGACTGAGACCCAGTACTTC,CASSQDSGTETQYF
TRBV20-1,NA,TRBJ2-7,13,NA,TGCAGTGCGGCTTGGACTCCAGGGGACGAGCAGTACTTC,CSAAWTPGDEQYF
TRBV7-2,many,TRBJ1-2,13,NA,TGTGCCAGCAGCTTGCAGGGAGACAGCTTCTACACCTTC,CASSLQGDSFYTF
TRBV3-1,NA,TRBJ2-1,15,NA,TGTGCCTGCAGCTCCCGTCAGGGTCGGTACAATGAGCAGTTCTTC,CACSSRQGRYNEQFF
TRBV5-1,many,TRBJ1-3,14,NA,TGCGCCAGCAGCTTGGCAGACCTCGGAAACACCATATATTTT,CASSLADLGNTIYF
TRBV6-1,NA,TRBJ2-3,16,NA,TGTGCCAGCACCGACCAGCCTTCTGAACACACAGATACGCAGTATTTT,CASTDQPSEHTDTQYF
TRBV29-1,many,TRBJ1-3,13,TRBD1,TGCAGCGTTGGGCAGGGGGCTGGAAACACCATATATTTT,CSVGQGAGNTIYF
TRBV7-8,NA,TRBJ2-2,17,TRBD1,TGTGCCAGCAGCTTAGGCGTAGTACAGGGGAGCACCGGGGAGCTGTTTTTT,CASSLGVVQGSTGELFF
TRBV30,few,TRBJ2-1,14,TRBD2,TGTGCCTGCCCTAGCGGGGGGAATTGGAATGAGCAGTTCTTC,CACPSGGNWNEQFF
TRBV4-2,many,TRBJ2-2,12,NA,TGTGCCAGCAGCCAAAAGCCCGGGGAGCTGTTTTTT,CASSQKPGELFF
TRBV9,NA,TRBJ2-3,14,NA,TGTGCCAGCAGCGTAGACCCGGGTACAGATACGCAGTATTTT,CASSVDPGTDTQYF
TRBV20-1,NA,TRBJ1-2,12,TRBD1,TGCAGTGCTAGGATAACAGGGGATGGCTACACCTTC,CSARITGDGYTF
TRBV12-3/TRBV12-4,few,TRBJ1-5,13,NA,TGTGCCAGCAGTTTTGCAGCCATACAGCCCCAGCATTTT,CASSFAAIQPQHF
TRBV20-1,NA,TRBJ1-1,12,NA,TGCAGTGCTACCCCGTCGGGGACGGCGGCTTTCTTT,CSATPSGTAAFF
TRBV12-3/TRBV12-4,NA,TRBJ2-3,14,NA,TGTGCCAGCAGTTTCAGGGTATCAGAGGATACGCAGTATTTT,CASSFRVSEDTQYF
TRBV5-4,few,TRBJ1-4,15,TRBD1,TGTGCCAGCAGTCCCGGACAGGCTCGTAATGAAAAACTGTTTTTT,CASSPGQARNEKLFF
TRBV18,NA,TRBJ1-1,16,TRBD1,TGTGCCAGCTCACCAAGCCTGGACAGGATTTCGACTGAAGCTTTCTTT,CASSPSLDRISTEAFF
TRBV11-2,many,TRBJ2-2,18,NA,TGTGCCAGCAGCTTACGGGCGGGGACAGCTCGGGTCACCGGGGAGCTGTTTTTT,CASSLRAGTARVTGELFF